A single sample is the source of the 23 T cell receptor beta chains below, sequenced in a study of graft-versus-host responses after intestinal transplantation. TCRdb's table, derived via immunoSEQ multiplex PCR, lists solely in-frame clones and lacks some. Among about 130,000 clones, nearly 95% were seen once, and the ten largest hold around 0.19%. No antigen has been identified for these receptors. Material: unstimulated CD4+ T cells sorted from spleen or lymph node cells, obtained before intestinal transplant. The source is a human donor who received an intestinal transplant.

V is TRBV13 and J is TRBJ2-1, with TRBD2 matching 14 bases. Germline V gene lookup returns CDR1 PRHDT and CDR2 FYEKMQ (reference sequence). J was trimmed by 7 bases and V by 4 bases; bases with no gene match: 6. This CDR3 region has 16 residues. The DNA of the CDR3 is TGTGCCAGCAGCTGGGGACTAGCGGGAGTACGAAATGAGCAGTTCTTC. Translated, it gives CASSWGLAGVRNEQFF. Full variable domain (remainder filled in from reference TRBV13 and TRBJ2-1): AAGVIQSPRHLIKEKRETATLKCYPIPRHDTVYWYQQGPGQDPQFLISFYEKMQSDKGSIPDRFSAQQFSDYHSELNMSSLELGDSALYFCASSWGLAGVRNEQFFGPGTRLTVL.

The CDR3 here is CAWTSSGNQETQYF. CDR3 sequence (DNA): TGTGCCTGGACTAGTAGCGGAAACCAAGAGACCCAGTACTTC. The genes are TRBV30 and TRBJ2-5; the D gene is possibly TRBD2 (6 bases). The ends were cut back, 4 bases at V and 0 bases at J, with 12 bases in the middle. The CDR3 has 14 amino acids. Germline V gene data show CDR1 as GTSNPN and CDR2 as SVGIG (reference sequence).

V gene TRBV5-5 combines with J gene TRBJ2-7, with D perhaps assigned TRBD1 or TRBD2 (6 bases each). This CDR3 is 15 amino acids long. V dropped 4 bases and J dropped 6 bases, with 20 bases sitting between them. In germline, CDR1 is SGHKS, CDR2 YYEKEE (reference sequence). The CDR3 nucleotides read TGTGCCAGCAGCCCTAACCGAGGGGGGCTGAGCGAGCAGTACTTC. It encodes CASSPNRGGLSEQYF.

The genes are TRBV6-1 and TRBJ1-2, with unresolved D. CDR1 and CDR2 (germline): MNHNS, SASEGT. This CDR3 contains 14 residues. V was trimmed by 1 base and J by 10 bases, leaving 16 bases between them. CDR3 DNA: TGTGCCAGCAGTGAAGTGAGGGTATCTAAGGACTACACCTTC. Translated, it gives CASSEVRVSKDYTF.

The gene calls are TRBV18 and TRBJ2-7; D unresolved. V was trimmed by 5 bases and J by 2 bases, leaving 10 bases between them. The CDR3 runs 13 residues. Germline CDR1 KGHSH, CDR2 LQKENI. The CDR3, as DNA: TGTGCCAGCTCAGCGAAATCCGCCTACGAGCAGTACTTC. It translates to CASSAKSAYEQYF.

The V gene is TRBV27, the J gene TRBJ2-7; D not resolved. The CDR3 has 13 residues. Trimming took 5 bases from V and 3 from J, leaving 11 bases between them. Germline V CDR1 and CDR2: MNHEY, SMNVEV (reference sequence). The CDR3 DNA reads TGTGCCAGCAGTCGACCGGGCAGCTACGAGCAGTACTTC. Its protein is CASSRPGSYEQYF.

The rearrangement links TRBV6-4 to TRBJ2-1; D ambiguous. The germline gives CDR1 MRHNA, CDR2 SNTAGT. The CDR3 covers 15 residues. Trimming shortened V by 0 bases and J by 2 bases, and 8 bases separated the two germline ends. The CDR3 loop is CASSDSASPYNEQFF. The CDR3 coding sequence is TGTGCCAGCAGTGACTCGGCCTCTCCCTACAATGAGCAGTTCTTC.

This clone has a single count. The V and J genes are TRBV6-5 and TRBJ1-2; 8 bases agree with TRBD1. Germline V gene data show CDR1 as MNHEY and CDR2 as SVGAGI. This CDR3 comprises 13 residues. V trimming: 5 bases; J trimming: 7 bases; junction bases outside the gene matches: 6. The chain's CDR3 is CASSRTGRGGYTF. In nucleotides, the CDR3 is TGTGCCAGCAGTAGGACAGGGAGGGGTGGCTACACCTTC.

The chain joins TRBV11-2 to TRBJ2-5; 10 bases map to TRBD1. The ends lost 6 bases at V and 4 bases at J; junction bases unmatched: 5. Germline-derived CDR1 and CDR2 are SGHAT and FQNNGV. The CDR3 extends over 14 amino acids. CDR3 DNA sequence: TGTGCCAGCAGTTCCCGGGACAGGGGAGAGACCCAGTACTTC. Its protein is CASSSRDRGETQYF.

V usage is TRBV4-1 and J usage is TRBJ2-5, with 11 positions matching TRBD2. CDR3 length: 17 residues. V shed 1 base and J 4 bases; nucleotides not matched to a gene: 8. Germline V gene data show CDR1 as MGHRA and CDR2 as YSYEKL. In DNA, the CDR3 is TGCGCCAGCAGCCAAGCCCCTGGGACTAGCGGCCGAGAGACCCAGTACTTC. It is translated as CASSQAPGTSGRETQYF.

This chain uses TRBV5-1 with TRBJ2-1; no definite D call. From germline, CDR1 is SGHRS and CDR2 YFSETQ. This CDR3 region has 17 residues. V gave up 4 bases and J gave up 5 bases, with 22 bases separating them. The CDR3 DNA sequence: TGCGCCAGCAGCGTAGGAACCAGAGATTGGGGTCACAATGAGCAGTTCTTC. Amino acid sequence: CASSVGTRDWGHNEQFF.

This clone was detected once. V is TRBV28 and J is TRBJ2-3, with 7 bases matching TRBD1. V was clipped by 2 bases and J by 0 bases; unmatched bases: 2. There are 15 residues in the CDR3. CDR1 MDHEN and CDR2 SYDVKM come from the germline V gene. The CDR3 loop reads CASSLGTDSTDTQYF. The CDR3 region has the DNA TGTGCCAGCAGTTTAGGGACAGATAGCACAGATACGCAGTATTTT.

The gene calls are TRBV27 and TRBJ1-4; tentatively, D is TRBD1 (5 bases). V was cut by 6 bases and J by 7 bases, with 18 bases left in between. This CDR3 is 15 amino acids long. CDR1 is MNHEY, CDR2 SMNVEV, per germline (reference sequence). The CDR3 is CASRLWGGGGEKLFF. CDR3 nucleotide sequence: TGTGCCAGCAGACTCTGGGGGGGTGGTGGTGAAAAACTGTTTTTT.

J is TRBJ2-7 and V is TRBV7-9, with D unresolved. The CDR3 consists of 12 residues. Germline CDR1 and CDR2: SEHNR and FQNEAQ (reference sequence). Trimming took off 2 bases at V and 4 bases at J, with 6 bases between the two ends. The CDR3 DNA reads TGTGCCAGCAGCTTAACTTGGTACGAGCAGTACTTC. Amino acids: CASSLTWYEQYF.

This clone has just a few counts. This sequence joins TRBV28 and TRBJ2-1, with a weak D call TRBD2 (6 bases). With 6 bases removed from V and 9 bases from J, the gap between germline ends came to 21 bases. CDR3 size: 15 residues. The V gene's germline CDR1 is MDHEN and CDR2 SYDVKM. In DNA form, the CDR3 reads TGTGCCAGCAGCTCCATCCTTGGCGGGATAGTTGAGCAGTTCTTC. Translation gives CASSSILGGIVEQFF.

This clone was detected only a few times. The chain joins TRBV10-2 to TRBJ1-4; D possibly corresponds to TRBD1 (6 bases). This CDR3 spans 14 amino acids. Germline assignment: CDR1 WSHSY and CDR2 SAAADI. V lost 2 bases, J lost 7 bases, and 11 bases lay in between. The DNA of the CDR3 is TGCGCCAGCAGTGAGATGAGGGGGAGTGAAAAACTGTTTTTT. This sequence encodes CASSEMRGSEKLFF.

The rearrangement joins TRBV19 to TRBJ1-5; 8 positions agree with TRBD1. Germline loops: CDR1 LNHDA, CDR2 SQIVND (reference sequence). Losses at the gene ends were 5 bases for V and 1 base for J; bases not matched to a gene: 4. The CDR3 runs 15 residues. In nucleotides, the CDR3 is TGTGCCAGTAGTCTAAGGACAGGGAGCAATCAGCCCCAGCATTTT. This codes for CASSLRTGSNQPQHF.

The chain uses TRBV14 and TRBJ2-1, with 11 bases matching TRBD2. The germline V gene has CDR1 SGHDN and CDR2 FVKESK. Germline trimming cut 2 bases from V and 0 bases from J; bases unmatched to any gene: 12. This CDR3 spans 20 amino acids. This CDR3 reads CASSQTGTSGDPSSYNEQFF. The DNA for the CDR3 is TGTGCCAGCAGCCAAACCGGGACTAGCGGCGATCCTAGCTCCTACAATGAGCAGTTCTTC.

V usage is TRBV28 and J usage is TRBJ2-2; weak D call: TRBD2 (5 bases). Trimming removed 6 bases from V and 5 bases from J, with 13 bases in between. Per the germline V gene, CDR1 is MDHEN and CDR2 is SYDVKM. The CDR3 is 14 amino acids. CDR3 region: CASRPRTGTGELFF. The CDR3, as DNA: TGTGCCAGCAGACCCCGGACGGGGACCGGGGAGCTGTTTTTT. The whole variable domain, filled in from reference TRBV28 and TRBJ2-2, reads DVKVTQSSRYLVKRTGEKVFLECVQDMDHENMFWYRQDPGLGLRLIYFSYDVKMKEKGDIPEGYSVSREKKERFSLILESASTNQTSMYLCASRPRTGTGELFFGEGSRLTVL.

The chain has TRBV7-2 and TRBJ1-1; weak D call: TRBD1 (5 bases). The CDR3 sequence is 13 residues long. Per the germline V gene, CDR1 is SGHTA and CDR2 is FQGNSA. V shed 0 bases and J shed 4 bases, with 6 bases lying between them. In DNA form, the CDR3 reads TGTGCCAGCAGCTTAGCAGGGGTCACTGAAGCTTTCTTT. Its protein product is CASSLAGVTEAFF.

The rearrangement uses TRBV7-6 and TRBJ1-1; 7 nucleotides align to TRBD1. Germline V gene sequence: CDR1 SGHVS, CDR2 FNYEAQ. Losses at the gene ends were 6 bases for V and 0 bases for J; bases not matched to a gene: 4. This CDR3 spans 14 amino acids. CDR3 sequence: CASRAGTVNTEAFF. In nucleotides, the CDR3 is TGTGCCAGCAGGGCCGGGACAGTGAACACTGAAGCTTTCTTT.

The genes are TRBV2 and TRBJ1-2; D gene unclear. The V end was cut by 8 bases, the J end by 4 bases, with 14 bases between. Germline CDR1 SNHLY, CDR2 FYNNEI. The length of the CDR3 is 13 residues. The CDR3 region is CASLLGESYGYTF. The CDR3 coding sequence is TGTGCCAGCCTCCTTGGGGAAAGCTATGGCTACACCTTC. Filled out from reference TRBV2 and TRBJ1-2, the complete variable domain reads EPEVTQTPSHQVTQMGQEVILRCVPISNHLYFYWYRQILGQKVEFLVSFYNNEISEKSEIFDDQFSVERPDGSNFTLKIRSTKLEDSAMYFCASLLGESYGYTFGSGTRLTVV.

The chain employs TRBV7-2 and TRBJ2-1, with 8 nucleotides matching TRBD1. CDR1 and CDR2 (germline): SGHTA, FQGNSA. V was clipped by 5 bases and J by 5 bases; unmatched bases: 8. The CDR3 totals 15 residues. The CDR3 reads CASSQRTGSDNEQFF. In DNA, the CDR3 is TGTGCCAGCAGCCAACGGACAGGGTCCGACAATGAGCAGTTCTTC.